Listed here are 19 T cell receptor beta chains from one sample, sequenced in a study of shared clonotypes between healthy human individuals. CD8 cells classed as naive were CD45RO-negative and positively selected for CCR7, excluding terminally differentiated effector memory CD45RA+ cells. Here immunoSEQ multiplex PCR was the method, and the copy in TCRdb shows in-frame clones only, minus some. The sample lists about 820,000 clones, 90% to 95% occurring once. Sequencing was performed on naive CD8+ T cells sorted from blood. These receptor sequences come from a man aged 25 to 40 in good health.

The V call is TRBV10-1, the J call TRBJ2-1, with 7 bases that match TRBD1. Germline CDR1 reads WNHNN; CDR2 reads SYGVQD (reference sequence). Trimming took 5 bases from V and 4 from J; bases not matched to a gene: 2. CDR3 size: 13 residues. The CDR3 DNA follows: TGCGCCAGCAGTACGGACAGGTACAATGAGCAGTTCTTC. Translated: CASSTDRYNEQFF.

The gene calls are TRBV6-1 and TRBJ2-3; D is perhaps TRBD2 (6 bases). The V gene lost 2 bases and the J gene lost 0 bases, with 12 bases spanning the gap. CDR1 is MNHNS and CDR2 is SASEGT in the germline V gene. This CDR3 is built from 16 residues. The CDR3 is CASSESERVSTDTQYF. The CDR3, as DNA: TGTGCCAGCAGTGAATCGGAGCGGGTGAGCACAGATACGCAGTATTTT.

Concerning this clone itself: This sample includes further DNA sequences coding for the same CDR3. The gene calls are TRBV9 and TRBJ2-7, with a tentative D call TRBD1 (5 bases). This CDR3 region has 15 residues. The V end was cut by 0 bases, the J end by 3 bases, with 13 bases between. The V gene's germline CDR1 is SGDLS and CDR2 YYNGEE. CDR3 protein: CASSVDETEGYEQYF. For the CDR3, the DNA is TGTGCCAGCAGCGTAGACGAGACAGAAGGCTACGAGCAGTACTTC.

The chain uses TRBV7-2 and TRBJ1-1, with 7 positions matching TRBD1. V was clipped by 1 base and J by 6 bases; unmatched bases: 8. The CDR3 length is 15 residues. From germline, CDR1 is SGHTA and CDR2 FQGNSA. The DNA for the CDR3 is TGTGCCAGCAGCTTAGGAACAGGGGAAGCGGCTGAAGCTTTCTTT. This codes for CASSLGTGEAAEAFF.

Worth noting for this clone: Other DNA sequences in the sample encode the same CDR3. J is TRBJ2-7 and V is TRBV27; TRBD2 matches at 11 bases. CDR1 is MNHEY and CDR2 is SMNVEV in the germline V gene (reference sequence). CDR3 length: 14 residues. V shed 5 bases and J 4 bases; nucleotides not matched to a gene: 4. The CDR3 nucleotides read TGTGCCAGCAGTACTAGCGGGAGTTCGTACGAGCAGTACTTC. The encoded protein is CASSTSGSSYEQYF.

V gene TRBV7-6 combines with J gene TRBJ2-2; 11 bases line up with TRBD2. Germline CDR1 and CDR2: SGHVS and FNYEAQ. V trimming: 3 bases; J trimming: 4 bases; junction bases outside the gene matches: 4. This CDR3 comprises 16 residues. CDR3 region: CASSFGLAGPTGELFF. The CDR3 region has the DNA TGTGCCAGCAGCTTCGGACTAGCGGGTCCCACCGGGGAGCTGTTTTTT.

The chain is built from TRBV12-5 and TRBJ2-1; D is ambiguous. This CDR3 has 11 residues. Germline CDR1 LGHNT, CDR2 FRNRAP. Trimming took 5 bases from V and 7 from J, leaving 6 bases between them. The DNA for the CDR3 is TGTGCTAGTGGTCCCCCTAATGAGCAGTTCTTC. It translates to CASGPPNEQFF.

The rearrangement uses TRBV2 and TRBJ2-6; D not certain. CDR1 is SNHLY and CDR2 is FYNNEI in the germline V gene. This CDR3 has 11 residues. Between the trimmed V and J ends, which lost 8 bases and 4 bases, there was a span of 3 bases. The CDR3 nucleotides are TGTGCCAGCCTAGGGGCCAACGTCCTGACTTTC. Protein product: CASLGANVLTF. Full variable domain (missing parts from reference TRBV2 and TRBJ2-6): EPEVTQTPSHQVTQMGQEVILRCVPISNHLYFYWYRQILGQKVEFLVSFYNNEISEKSEIFDDQFSVERPDGSNFTLKIRSTKLEDSAMYFCASLGANVLTFGAGSRLTVL.

The chain couples TRBV9 to TRBJ2-7; 10 bases align to TRBD2. V lost 3 bases, J lost 2 bases, and 5 bases stayed unmatched. This CDR3 contains 15 residues. Germline-derived CDR1 and CDR2 are SGDLS and YYNGEE. This CDR3 is CASSAGLAEAYEQYF. The CDR3 region has the DNA TGTGCCAGCAGCGCCGGACTAGCGGAAGCCTACGAGCAGTACTTC. The full variable domain, completed using reference TRBV9 and TRBJ2-7, is DSGVTQTPKHLITATGQRVTLRCSPRSGDLSVYWYQQSLDQGLQFLIQYYNGEERAKGNILERFSAQQFPDLHSELNLSSLELGDSALYFCASSAGLAEAYEQYFGPGTRLTVT.

This chain uses TRBV7-2 with TRBJ1-1; TRBD1 might be the D (5 bases). CDR1 is SGHTA, CDR2 FQGNSA, per germline. The CDR3 totals 13 residues. The V gene lost 5 bases and the J gene lost 5 bases, with 12 bases spanning the gap. The CDR3: CASSTPGLTEAFF. Written as DNA, the CDR3 is TGTGCCAGCAGCACCCCGGGACTAACTGAAGCTTTCTTT.

The rearrangement links TRBV7-3 to TRBJ2-1; 10 bases align to TRBD2. Germline CDR1 is SGHTA and CDR2 is FQGTGA. The CDR3 has 16 residues. V trimming: 5 bases; J trimming: 4 bases; junction bases outside the gene matches: 8. The CDR3 nucleotides are TGTGCCAGCAGCCCGGTCCTAGCGGGAGATTACAATGAGCAGTTCTTC. Translating it yields CASSPVLAGDYNEQFF.

The gene calls are TRBV7-2 and TRBJ2-7; 9 bases match TRBD2. V was pared by 5 bases and J by 5 bases, with 16 bases of the junction left unmatched. The CDR3 is made up of 17 amino acids. Germline assignment: CDR1 SGHTA and CDR2 FQGNSA. As DNA, the CDR3 is TGTGCCAGCAGCCAAGGTCATGAAGTAGCGGGAGCGCACGAGCAGTACTTC. Translation gives CASSQGHEVAGAHEQYF.

The chain carries TRBV29-1 and TRBJ2-3, with D tentatively TRBD1 (5 bases). V dropped 4 bases and J dropped 2 bases, with 19 bases sitting between them. The CDR3 length is 16 residues. CDR1 and CDR2 from the germline V gene are SQVTM and ANQGSEA. As DNA, the CDR3 is TGCAGCGTTGGAGGCCCTACTGAGGACAACACAGATACGCAGTATTTT. The encoded protein is CSVGGPTEDNTDTQYF.

The rearrangement uses TRBV19 and TRBJ1-5; maybe TRBD1 (6 bases). The CDR3 runs to 14 residues. CDR1 and CDR2 (germline): LNHDA, SQIVND (reference sequence). The V end lost 5 bases, the J end lost 6 bases, and 14 bases lay between the germline ends. The DNA for the CDR3 is TGTGCCAGTAGTGTACAGGGAGTGAGTCAGCCCCAGCATTTT. Encoded protein: CASSVQGVSQPQHF.

The chain links TRBV29-1 to TRBJ1-1; D gene ambiguous. CDR1 SQVTM and CDR2 ANQGSEA come from the germline V gene. Trimming took off 7 bases at V and 1 base at J, with 10 bases between the two ends. The CDR3 spans 12 residues. CDR3 sequence reads: CSGYDGNTEAFF. The CDR3 region has the DNA TGCAGCGGTTATGACGGGAACACTGAAGCTTTCTTT.

The chain joins TRBV27 to TRBJ2-2, with a tentative D call TRBD1 (6 bases). The CDR3 extends over 14 amino acids. The V and J ends lost 8 bases and 0 bases respectively, with 10 bases between them. Germline loops: CDR1 MNHEY, CDR2 SMNVEV (reference sequence). The CDR3 region is CASYGQSNTGELFF. The CDR3 nucleotides read TGTGCCAGCTATGGACAGTCGAACACCGGGGAGCTGTTTTTT.

The chain couples TRBV28 to TRBJ2-7; 10 nucleotides line up with TRBD2. Germline CDR1 is MDHEN and CDR2 is SYDVKM. This CDR3 spans 12 amino acids. The J segment lost 5 bases and the V segment lost 10 bases, leaving 5 bases of the junction unmatched. CDR3: CATGTSVDEQYF. DNA of the CDR3: TGTGCCACTGGGACTAGCGTCGACGAGCAGTACTTC. The full variable domain, rest sourced from reference TRBV28 and TRBJ2-7, is DVKVTQSSRYLVKRTGEKVFLECVQDMDHENMFWYRQDPGLGLRLIYFSYDVKMKEKGDIPEGYSVSREKKERFSLILESASTNQTSMYLCATGTSVDEQYFGPGTRLTVT.

The chain combines TRBV11-3 with TRBJ2-1; 11 bases agree with TRBD2. Germline-derived CDR1 and CDR2 are SGHNT and YENEEA. This CDR3 spans 16 amino acids. V lost 5 bases and J lost 7; bases outside the gene matches: 10. The CDR3 here is CASSPSVAGGLNEQFF. CDR3 bases: TGTGCCAGCAGCCCATCAGTAGCGGGAGGGCTAAATGAGCAGTTCTTC.

CDR3 nucleotides: TGCGCCAGCAGCTTGGACGAGAGCTCCTACAATGAGCAGTTCTTC. Residues: CASSLDESSYNEQFF. The V call is TRBV5-1, the J call TRBJ2-1, with no clear D. The CDR3 is made up of 15 amino acids. Germline CDR1 is SGHRS and CDR2 is YFSETQ. V was cut by 0 bases and J by 0 bases, with 7 bases left in between.